This entry lists 10 T cell receptor beta chains sequenced from one sample in a study of T-cell memory formation after mild COVID-19 (dated by TCRdb to about 2021). Libraries were made using 5' RACE. Sequenced on an Illumina NovaSeq 6000. TCRdb trimmed the raw reads at Q25, called clones with MiXCR and kept productive beta chains. Rows with a matching CDR3 protein are joined into one entry that keeps the most common DNA and genes. The sample includes roughly 340,000 distinct CDR3 sequences, with 20% to 25% observed a single time. Around 20% of the sample lies in the top ten. The sequenced sample was PBMCs or a T cell subset sorted from them (not recorded which). Source of these receptors: a man aged 18 to 29 who had mild COVID-19 (a few samples of this study predate the infection). The sample titles of this study are shuffled in the database, so cell type and time point are left out; the donor was told from shared clones.

This clonotype was recorded a few times. The V and J genes are TRBV7-8 and TRBJ2-3; D may correspond to TRBD1 or TRBD2 (5 bases each). Germline V gene lookup returns CDR1 SGHVS and CDR2 FQNEAQ. Trimming pared 6 bases from V and 0 bases from J, leaving 13 bases between. The CDR3 spans 15 residues. CDR3 DNA: TGTGCCAGCAGGGGGGAGACCGCTAGCACAGATACGCAGTATTTT. This sequence encodes CASRGETASTDTQYF.

The chain uses TRBV12-3 or TRBV12-4 and TRBJ2-7; D tentatively reads TRBD1 or TRBD2 (5 bases each). CDR3 length equals 15 residues. Trimming stripped 4 bases from V and 3 bases from J, with 16 bases between. For the CDR3, the DNA is TGTGCCAGCAGTTCCAGCGGACGGGGCAACTACGAGCAGTACTTC. Translated: CASSSSGRGNYEQYF.

This clonotype was counted only a few times. This chain uses TRBV6-5 with TRBJ2-2; D unclear. V lost 0 bases, J lost 5 bases, and 7 bases lay in between. The germline V gene encodes CDR1 MNHEY and CDR2 SVGAGI. The CDR3 spans 14 residues. DNA for the CDR3: TGTGCCAGCAGTTACTCGTCTGGGACCGGGGAGCTGTTTTTT. Protein product: CASSYSSGTGELFF.

The chain is built from TRBV27 and TRBJ2-5, with a tentative D call TRBD1 (6 bases). The V end lost 5 bases, the J end lost 2 bases, and 15 bases lay between the germline ends. CDR1 is MNHEY and CDR2 is SMNVEV in the germline V gene (reference sequence). This CDR3 region has 15 residues. CDR3 region: CASSRGNRVQETQYF. DNA for the CDR3: TGTGCCAGCAGTAGGGGAAACAGGGTTCAAGAGACCCAGTACTTC.

The rearrangement joins TRBV7-3 to TRBJ2-1; 7 positions match TRBD2. V lost 5 bases, J lost 0 bases, and 7 bases stayed unmatched. This CDR3 has 16 residues. Germline lookup yields CDR1 SGHTA and CDR2 FQGTGA. CDR3 loop: CASSPSGGSSYNEQFF. The CDR3 region has the DNA TGTGCCAGCAGCCCTTCGGGGGGTAGCTCCTACAATGAGCAGTTCTTC.

A few counts support this clonotype. V and J are TRBV10-2 and TRBJ1-1, with D unclear. V lost 7 bases, J lost 0 bases, and 12 bases lay in between. The CDR3 length is 14 residues. Germline V lookup: CDR1 WSHSY, CDR2 SAAADI. CDR3 DNA: TGCGCCAGCACCCAGTCCGGGATGAACACTGAAGCTTTCTTT. This translates into CASTQSGMNTEAFF.

The chain recombines TRBV7-2 with TRBJ1-2, with 10 positions matching TRBD1. Germline values: CDR1 SGHTA, CDR2 FQGNSA. The trim removed 5 bases at V and 5 bases at J, leaving 5 bases unmatched. The CDR3 runs 14 residues. CDR3 protein: CASSPQGQGYGYTF. CDR3 nucleotide sequence: TGTGCCAGCAGCCCCCAGGGACAGGGGTATGGCTACACCTTC.

This clonotype turned up a few times. The J gene is TRBJ2-5, the V gene TRBV7-2, with D tentatively TRBD1 (7 bases). This CDR3 is built from 16 residues. The germline V and J ends were trimmed by 1 base and 5 bases, with 17 bases remaining between them. The germline CDR1 and CDR2 sequences are SGHTA and FQGNSA. The CDR3 coding sequence is TGTGCCAGCAGCTTAGGGAGGGACAGAGTGCGCGAGACCCAGTACTTC. Amino acids: CASSLGRDRVRETQYF.

The sample holds a few counts of this clonotype. The V gene is TRBV5-1, the J gene TRBJ1-1, with D possibly TRBD1 on 5 matching bases. The CDR3 totals 13 residues. In germline, CDR1 is SGHRS, CDR2 YFSETQ. V was pared by 5 bases and J by 10 bases, with 18 bases between. CDR3 nucleotide sequence: TGCGCCAGCAGTCCGGGACGGGACCAAGGAGCTTTCTTT. This encodes CASSPGRDQGAFF. The whole variable domain, filled in from reference TRBV5-1 and TRBJ1-1, reads KAGVTQTPRYLIKTRGQQVTLSCSPISGHRSVSWYQQTPGQGLQFLFEYFSETQRNKGNFPGRFSGRQFSNSRSEMNVSTLELGDSALYLCASSPGRDQGAFFGQGTRLTVV.

The chain couples TRBV4-3 to TRBJ2-3; possible D gene TRBD1, 5 bases. From germline, CDR1 is LGHNA and CDR2 YSLEER. The CDR3 has 16 amino acids. V was shortened by 0 bases and J by 2 bases, with 12 bases between the two germline ends. CDR3 coding DNA: TGCGCCAGCAGCCAAGACAGGGCTTCCATCACAGATACGCAGTATTTT. It is translated as CASSQDRASITDTQYF.